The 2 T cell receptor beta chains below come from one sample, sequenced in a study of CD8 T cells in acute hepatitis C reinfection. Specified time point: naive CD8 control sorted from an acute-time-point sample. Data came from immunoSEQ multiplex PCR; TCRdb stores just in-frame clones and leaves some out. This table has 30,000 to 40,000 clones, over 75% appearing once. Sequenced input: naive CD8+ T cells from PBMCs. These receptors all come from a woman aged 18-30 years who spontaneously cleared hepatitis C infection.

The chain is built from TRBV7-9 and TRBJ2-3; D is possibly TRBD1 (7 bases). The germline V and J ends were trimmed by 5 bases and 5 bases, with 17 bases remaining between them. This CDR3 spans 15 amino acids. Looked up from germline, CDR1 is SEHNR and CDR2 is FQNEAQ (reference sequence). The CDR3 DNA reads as TGTGCCAGCAGCGCCACAGGGGTGGGAGGAGATACGCAGTATTTT. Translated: CASSATGVGGDTQYF.

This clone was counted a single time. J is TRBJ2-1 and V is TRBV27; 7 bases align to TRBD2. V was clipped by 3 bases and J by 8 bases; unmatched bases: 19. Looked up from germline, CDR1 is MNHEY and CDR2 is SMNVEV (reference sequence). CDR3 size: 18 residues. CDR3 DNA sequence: TGTGCCAGCAGTTTTTTCCCCGGGGGAGGGGACGATGGCGATGAGCAGTTCTTC. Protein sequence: CASSFFPGGGDDGDEQFF.